The 13 T cell receptor beta chains given below trace back to one sample, sequenced in a study of T cell repertoires in urothelial bladder cancer. The assay was immunoSEQ multiplex PCR, and TCRdb's table has in-frame clones only and misses some. The profile shows 13,000 or so clones, about 70% of them singletons. Sequenced: tumor-infiltrating cells from bladder cancer. The source is a human donor with urothelial carcinoma.

The chain links TRBV5-1 to TRBJ2-3, with 8 bases fitting TRBD1. In germline, CDR1 is SGHRS, CDR2 YFSETQ. The length of the CDR3 is 14 residues. The ends lost 2 bases at V and 7 bases at J; junction bases unmatched: 6. This CDR3 is CASSLSGGANTQYF. CDR3 nucleotide sequence: TGCGCCAGCAGCTTATCAGGGGGCGCAAATACGCAGTATTTT. The variable domain in full, with the rest retrieved from reference TRBV5-1 and TRBJ2-3, is KAGVTQTPRYLIKTRGQQVTLSCSPISGHRSVSWYQQTPGQGLQFLFEYFSETQRNKGNFPGRFSGRQFSNSRSEMNVSTLELGDSALYLCASSLSGGANTQYFGPGTRLTVL.

This clone was seen a handful of times. This chain links TRBV6-5 with TRBJ1-2; D gene unclear. CDR3 length: 13 residues. Trimming stripped 7 bases from V and 7 bases from J, with 16 bases between. The V gene's germline CDR1 is MNHEY and CDR2 SVGAGI. The CDR3 nucleotides read TGTGCCAGCACCCCCTTTGAGGGCGGTGGCTACACCTTC. Encoded protein: CASTPFEGGGYTF.

This sequence joins TRBV19 and TRBJ2-3; D possibly corresponds to TRBD2 (7 bases). CDR1 and CDR2 (germline): LNHDA, SQIVND (reference sequence). This CDR3 is built from 14 residues. Trimming pared 9 bases from V and 2 bases from J, leaving 15 bases between. In DNA form, the CDR3 reads TGTGCCAGCCTGGCCGGGGGGCCCACAGATACGCAGTATTTT. Encoded protein: CASLAGGPTDTQYF.

V is TRBV5-4 and J is TRBJ2-1, with 7 bases aligning to TRBD2. V lost 4 bases and J lost 6; bases outside the gene matches: 10. The CDR3 runs 15 residues. CDR1 is SGHNT, CDR2 YYREEE, per germline (reference sequence). CDR3 nucleotides: TGTGCCAGCAGCGGGAGGCTAGCGGAAACCAATGAGCAGTTCTTC. Protein sequence: CASSGRLAETNEQFF.

The rearrangement uses TRBV2 and TRBJ1-6; TRBD1 aligns across 7 bases. This CDR3 contains 16 residues. V lost 5 bases, J lost 0 bases, and 4 bases stayed unmatched. Germline CDR1 reads SNHLY; CDR2 reads FYNNEI. The CDR3 is CASSRTGLSYNSPLHF. For the CDR3, the DNA is TGTGCCAGCAGTAGGACAGGACTCTCCTATAATTCACCCCTCCACTTT. Full variable domain (remainder filled in from reference TRBV2 and TRBJ1-6): EPEVTQTPSHQVTQMGQEVILRCVPISNHLYFYWYRQILGQKVEFLVSFYNNEISEKSEIFDDQFSVERPDGSNFTLKIRSTKLEDSAMYFCASSRTGLSYNSPLHFGNGTRLTVT.

This rearrangement joins TRBV5-1 to TRBJ2-5, with TRBD2 matching 9 bases. CDR3 length equals 19 residues. Germline CDR1 and CDR2: SGHRS and YFSETQ. Trimming removed 2 bases from V and 3 bases from J; junction bases left unmatched: 17. CDR3 DNA sequence: TGCGCCAGCAGCTTTGGGACTAGCTGGGGGCCCGGTCCAAAAGAGACCCAGTACTTC. Translated: CASSFGTSWGPGPKETQYF. Filled out from reference TRBV5-1 and TRBJ2-5, the complete variable domain reads KAGVTQTPRYLIKTRGQQVTLSCSPISGHRSVSWYQQTPGQGLQFLFEYFSETQRNKGNFPGRFSGRQFSNSRSEMNVSTLELGDSALYLCASSFGTSWGPGPKETQYFGPGTRLLVL.

This clone was detected once. V is TRBV7-9 and J is TRBJ1-2; 8 bases match TRBD1. The V segment lost 5 bases and the J segment 3 bases; nucleotides outside the gene matches: 5. Germline V gene data show CDR1 as SEHNR and CDR2 as FQNEAQ (reference sequence). This CDR3 has 14 residues. The CDR3 sequence is CASSHTGGDYGYTF. DNA for the CDR3: TGTGCCAGCAGCCACACAGGGGGAGACTATGGCTACACCTTC. Full variable domain (outside the CDR3, taken from reference TRBV7-9 and TRBJ1-2): DTGVSQNPRHKITKRGQNVTFRCDPISEHNRLYWYRQTLGQGPEFLTYFQNEAQLEKSRLLSDRFSAERPKGSFSTLEIQRTEQGDSAMYLCASSHTGGDYGYTFGSGTRLTVV.

This clone qualifies as medium-sized. In the same sample, other DNA sequences code for this CDR3. The chain recombines TRBV7-9 with TRBJ1-1; D uncertain. CDR1 and CDR2 (germline): SEHNR, FQNEAQ (reference sequence). The CDR3 length is 13 residues. The ends were cut back, 1 base at V and 1 base at J, with 4 bases in the middle. The DNA for the CDR3 is TGTGCCAGCAGCTTAGGACAGAACACTGAAGCTTTCTTT. Its protein product is CASSLGQNTEAFF. Combining the CDR3 with reference TRBV7-9 and TRBJ1-1 gives the whole variable domain DTGVSQNPRHKITKRGQNVTFRCDPISEHNRLYWYRQTLGQGPEFLTYFQNEAQLEKSRLLSDRFSAERPKGSFSTLEIQRTEQGDSAMYLCASSLGQNTEAFFGQGTRLTVV.

This chain uses TRBV5-4 with TRBJ1-1; D is uncertain. V lost 5 bases to trimming and J lost 5 bases, with 16 bases between them. The CDR3 covers 14 residues. The V gene's germline CDR1 is SGHNT and CDR2 YYREEE (reference sequence). In nucleotides, the CDR3 is TGTGCCAGCAGTGCGGTGGTAGAATTTACTGAAGCTTTCTTT. Translation gives CASSAVVEFTEAFF.

CDR3 residues: CASRKGLDADTQYF. CDR3 sequence (DNA): TGTGCCAGCAGGAAGGGACTAGACGCAGATACGCAGTATTTT. The V and J genes are TRBV6-1 and TRBJ2-3; 8 bases are shared with TRBD2. Germline-derived CDR1 and CDR2 are MNHNS and SASEGT. With V trimmed by 6 bases and J by 4 bases, 6 bases remained unmatched. The CDR3 sequence is 14 residues long.

The V and J genes are TRBV4-2 and TRBJ2-1; 9 positions agree with TRBD2. The junction had 4 bases not matched to a gene; V was cut back by 1 base and J by 3 bases. Germline V gives CDR1 LGHNA, CDR2 YNFKEQ. This CDR3 region has 16 residues. The CDR3 nucleotides read TGTGCCAGCAGCCAAGCCGAGACTAGCGGCTACAATGAGCAGTTCTTC. Translated, it gives CASSQAETSGYNEQFF.

The chain links TRBV19 to TRBJ1-2; D not certain. Germline V gene sequence: CDR1 LNHDA, CDR2 SQIVND (reference sequence). V lost 1 base and J lost 4, with 13 bases in between. CDR3 length: 15 residues. CDR3 loop: CASSIAGPSAYGYTF. For the CDR3, the DNA is TGTGCCAGTAGTATAGCCGGGCCCTCCGCCTATGGCTACACCTTC. The whole variable domain, remainder taken from reference TRBV19 and TRBJ1-2, is DGGITQSPKYLFRKEGQNVTLSCEQNLNHDAMYWYRQDPGQGLRLIYYSQIVNDFQKGDIAEGYSVSREKKESFPLTVTSAQKNPTAFYLCASSIAGPSAYGYTFGSGTRLTVV.

J is TRBJ2-3 and V is TRBV5-4; D is uncertain. Germline V gives CDR1 SGHNT, CDR2 YYREEE (reference sequence). Trimming removed 0 bases at V and 2 bases at J, with 10 bases between. The CDR3 has 15 amino acids. The CDR3 DNA is TGTGCCAGCAGCTTGGCCCTCAGTCCCACAGATACGCAGTATTTT. Protein product: CASSLALSPTDTQYF.